A selection of T cell receptor beta chains follows, all from one sample in a study of CD8+ T cells in alopecia areata. Using immunoSEQ multiplex PCR, the repertoire was profiled, and TCRdb retains in-frame clones only, with some absent. The sample includes roughly 110,000 clones, approximately 55% of them seen just once. This sample comprised CD4+ T cells sorted from blood, obtained at week 24, from a patient treated with tofacitinib. All receptors come from a human donor with alopecia areata. The CDR3 runs from the conserved cysteine through the conserved F or W. The D gene is left open where the match is weak. Size is omitted from some rows. Given values are once, few, many or a class for expanded clones.

d_call,j_call,v_call,clone_size,cdr3_aa,cdr3_nt
.,TRBJ2-5,TRBV29-1,.,CSVERQRQETQYF,TGCAGCGTTGAAAGGCAGCGTCAAGAGACCCAGTACTTC
.,TRBJ1-5,TRBV11-2,.,CASSLDRAANQPQHF,TGTGCCAGCAGCTTAGATCGGGCAGCCAATCAGCCCCAGCATTTT
TRBD1,TRBJ2-1,TRBV5-6,.,CASSSGQGGNEQFF,TGTGCCAGCAGCTCGGGACAGGGTGGGAATGAGCAGTTCTTC
.,TRBJ2-3,TRBV5-6,few,CASSLAGTLTPDTQYF,TGTGCCAGCAGCTTGGCAGGGACCTTGACCCCAGATACGCAGTATTTT
.,TRBJ2-5,TRBV5-6,.,CASSPLGETQYF,TGTGCCAGCAGCCCACTAGGCGAGACCCAGTACTTC
TRBD1,TRBJ1-2,TRBV28,.,CASSRQGRDGYTF,TGTGCCAGCAGCCGACAGGGGAGGGATGGCTACACCTTC
TRBD1,TRBJ2-7,TRBV7-2,few,CASSVRDRALEQYF,TGTGCCAGCAGCGTCCGGGACAGGGCCCTCGAGCAGTACTTC
.,TRBJ2-3,TRBV2,.,CASSLAWGGTDTQYF,TGTGCCAGCAGCCTTGCTTGGGGGGGCACAGATACGCAGTATTTT
.,TRBJ2-7,TRBV10-3,.,CATSAGASYEQYF,TGTGCCACCTCCGCAGGGGCCTCCTACGAGCAGTACTTC
.,TRBJ2-5,TRBV5-1,.,CASHGAPSEKETQYF,TGCGCCAGCCACGGAGCCCCTAGCGAGAAGGAGACCCAGTACTTC
TRBD1,TRBJ2-6,TRBV2,.,CASSKDRASGANVLTF,TGTGCCAGCAGTAAGGACAGGGCCTCTGGGGCCAACGTCCTGACTTTC
.,TRBJ2-7,TRBV14,.,CASSQVGLGDEQYF,TGTGCCAGCAGCCAAGTTGGTTTAGGAGACGAGCAGTACTTC
TRBD1,TRBJ1-1,TRBV27,.,CASSFRDRNTEAFF,TGTGCCAGCAGTTTCCGGGACAGGAACACTGAAGCTTTCTTT
TRBD1,TRBJ2-3,TRBV19,.,CASSIGAGGTDTQYF,TGTGCCAGTAGTATCGGGGCAGGGGGAACAGATACGCAGTATTTT
TRBD1,TRBJ1-5,TRBV9,few,CASSVGTGESNQPQHF,TGTGCCAGCAGCGTGGGGACAGGGGAATCAAATCAGCCCCAGCATTTT
.,TRBJ2-5,TRBV30,.,CAWSVIETQYF,TGTGCCTGGAGTGTGATCGAGACCCAGTACTTC
TRBD1,TRBJ2-7,TRBV27,.,CASRTGDHEQYF,TGTGCCAGCCGGACAGGGGACCACGAGCAGTACTTC
TRBD1,TRBJ1-2,TRBV4-3,.,CASSQDYGTEYGYTF,TGCGCCAGCAGCCAAGATTATGGGACAGAGTATGGCTACACCTTC
TRBD1,TRBJ1-2,TRBV23-1,.,CASGRTGVNYGYTF,TGCGCCAGCGGGAGGACAGGGGTTAACTATGGCTACACCTTC
.,TRBJ2-7,TRBV15,.,CATSNRGRSLSYEQYF,TGTGCCACCAGCAATCGCGGGCGTTCCCTTTCCTACGAGCAGTACTTC
TRBD1,TRBJ1-6,TRBV30,.,CAWARDRGGNSPLHF,TGTGCCTGGGCCAGGGACAGGGGAGGGAATTCACCCCTCCACTTT
.,TRBJ2-7,TRBV29-1,.,CSAEDGSYEQYF,TGCAGCGCCGAAGATGGTAGCTACGAGCAGTACTTC
.,TRBJ2-1,TRBV4-1,.,CASRRRAGYIDEQFF,TGCGCCAGCAGGCGTAGAGCGGGTTATATTGATGAGCAGTTCTTC
TRBD1,TRBJ1-2,TRBV4-1,once,CASSQETQGSYGYTF,TGCGCCAGCAGCCAAGAAACACAGGGGAGCTATGGCTACACCTTC
.,TRBJ1-1,TRBV29-1,.,CSAQTGGWSFF,TGCAGCGCACAAACTGGGGGTTGGTCTTTCTTT
.,TRBJ2-5,TRBV4-1,.,CASSQALREETQYF,TGCGCCAGCAGCCAAGCTTTACGAGAAGAGACCCAGTACTTC
TRBD1,TRBJ2-3,TRBV7-2,few,CASSSGTGPRLDF,TGTGCCAGCAGCTCCGGGACAGGCCCAAGGTTAGATTTT
.,TRBJ2-5,TRBV6-6,.,CASTRDAVQETQYF,TGTGCCAGCACCCGGGACGCCGTCCAAGAGACCCAGTACTTC
.,TRBJ2-5,TRBV5-4,.,CASSLDPTSRDQYF,TGTGCCAGCAGCTTGGATCCGACTTCAAGAGACCAGTACTTC
.,TRBJ1-3,TRBV13,few,CASSLLENTIYF,TGTGCCAGCAGCTTATTAGAGAACACCATATATTTT
.,TRBJ2-7,TRBV25-1,.,CASKGNSYEQYF,TGTGCCAGCAAAGGGAATTCCTACGAGCAGTACTTC
.,TRBJ2-2,TRBV29-1,.,CSVDTGQNTGELFF,TGCAGCGTTGATACAGGGCAGAACACCGGGGAGCTGTTTTTT
.,TRBJ1-2,TRBV6-5,few,CASRPQGGRGYTF,TGTGCCAGCAGACCCCAGGGAGGTAGGGGCTACACCTTC
TRBD1,TRBJ1-4,TRBV29-1,.,CSVAWDRLNEKLFF,TGCAGCGTTGCCTGGGACAGATTAAATGAAAAACTGTTTTTT
.,TRBJ1-5,TRBV30,.,CAWSVRGAQPQHF,TGTGCCTGGAGTGTACGAGGAGCTCAGCCCCAGCATTTT
TRBD2,TRBJ2-1,TRBV5-4,.,CASSLEWGGYNEQFF,TGTGCCAGCAGCCTGGAGTGGGGGGGCTACAATGAGCAGTTCTTC
.,TRBJ1-2,TRBV7-9,few,CASSLGGAKRYYGYTF,TGTGCCAGCAGCTTAGGTGGGGCGAAAAGATACTATGGCTACACCTTC
.,TRBJ1-1,TRBV5-6,.,CASSLSSRGNTEAFF,TGTGCCAGCAGCCTCTCTTCTCGGGGGAACACTGAAGCTTTCTTT
.,TRBJ1-6,TRBV7-9,few,CASSPGNSPLHF,TGTGCCAGCAGCCCAGGGAATTCACCCCTCCACTTT
TRBD1,TRBJ1-6,TRBV7-2,few,CASSSQGGNNSPLHF,TGTGCCAGCAGCTCCCAGGGGGGCAATAATTCACCCCTCCACTTT
.,TRBJ1-2,TRBV7-2,few,CASSHVQGYGYTF,TGTGCCAGCAGCCACGTCCAAGGCTATGGCTACACCTTC
TRBD1,TRBJ1-1,TRBV6-5,.,CASTTPGGITEAFF,TGTGCCAGCACCACCCCAGGGGGAATCACTGAAGCTTTCTTT
.,TRBJ2-4,TRBV11-2,few,CASSLEIGTKNIQYF,TGTGCCAGCAGCTTAGAAATAGGTACCAAAAACATTCAGTACTTC
.,TRBJ2-7,TRBV30,.,CAWSVHSSGMNHEQYF,TGTGCCTGGAGTGTACACTCGTCGGGAATGAACCACGAGCAGTACTTC
TRBD1,TRBJ1-3,TRBV4-1,few,CASSQEFWTGASGNTIYF,TGCGCCAGCAGCCAAGAATTTTGGACAGGAGCCTCTGGAAACACCATATATTTT